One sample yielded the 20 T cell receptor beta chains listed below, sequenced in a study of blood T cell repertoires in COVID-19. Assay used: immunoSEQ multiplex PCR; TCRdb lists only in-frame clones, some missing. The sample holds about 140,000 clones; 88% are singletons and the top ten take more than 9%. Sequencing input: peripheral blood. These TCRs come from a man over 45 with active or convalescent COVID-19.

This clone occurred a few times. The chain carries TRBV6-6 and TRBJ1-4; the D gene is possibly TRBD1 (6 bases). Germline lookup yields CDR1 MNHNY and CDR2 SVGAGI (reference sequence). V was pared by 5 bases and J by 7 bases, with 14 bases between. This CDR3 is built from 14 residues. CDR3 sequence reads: CASSPQGRGEKLFF. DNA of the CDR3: TGTGCCAGCAGTCCACAGGGTAGGGGTGAAAAACTGTTTTTT.

The CDR3 loop reads CASSRTGRAFF. CDR3 DNA sequence: TGTGCCAGCAGCCGGACAGGCCGGGCTTTCTTT. The rearrangement uses TRBV7-2 and TRBJ1-1; 7 bases fit TRBD1. In germline, CDR1 is SGHTA, CDR2 FQGNSA. The CDR3 loop spans 11 amino acids. After removal of 5 bases from V and 11 bases from J, the junction contained 5 bases not matched to a gene.

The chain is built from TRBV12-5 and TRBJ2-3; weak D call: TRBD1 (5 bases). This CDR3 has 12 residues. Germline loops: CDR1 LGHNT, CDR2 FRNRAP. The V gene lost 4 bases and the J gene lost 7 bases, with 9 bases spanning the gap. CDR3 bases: TGTGCTAGTGGTTCGACAGAATATACGCAGTATTTT. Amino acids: CASGSTEYTQYF.

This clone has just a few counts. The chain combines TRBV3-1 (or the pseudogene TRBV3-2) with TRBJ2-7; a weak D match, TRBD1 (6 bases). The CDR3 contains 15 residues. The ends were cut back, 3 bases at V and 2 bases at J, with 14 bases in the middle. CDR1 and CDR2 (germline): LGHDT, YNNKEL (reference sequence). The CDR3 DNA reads TGTGCCAGCAGCCAGTACAGGGAGAGACCCTACGAGCAGTACTTC. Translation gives CASSQYRERPYEQYF.

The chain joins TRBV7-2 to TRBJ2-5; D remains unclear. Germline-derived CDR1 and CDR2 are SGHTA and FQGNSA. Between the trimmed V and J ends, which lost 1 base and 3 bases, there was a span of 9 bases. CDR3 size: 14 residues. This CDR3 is CASSLVRREETQYF. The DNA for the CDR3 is TGTGCCAGCAGCTTAGTGAGGCGCGAAGAGACCCAGTACTTC.

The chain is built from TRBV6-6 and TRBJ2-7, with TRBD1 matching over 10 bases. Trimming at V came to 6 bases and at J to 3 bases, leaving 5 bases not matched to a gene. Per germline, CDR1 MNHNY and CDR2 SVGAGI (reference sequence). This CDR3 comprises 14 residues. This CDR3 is CASRNGQGDYEQYF. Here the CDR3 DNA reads TGTGCCAGCAGAAACGGACAGGGGGACTACGAGCAGTACTTC.

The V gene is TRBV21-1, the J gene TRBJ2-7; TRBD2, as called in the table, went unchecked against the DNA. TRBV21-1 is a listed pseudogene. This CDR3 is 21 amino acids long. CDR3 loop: CPSSKRGGVLAGGGFTYEQYF. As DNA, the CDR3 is TGTCCCAGCAGCAAAAGGGGGGGGGTACTAGCGGGAGGAGGATTCACCTACGAGCAGTACTTC.

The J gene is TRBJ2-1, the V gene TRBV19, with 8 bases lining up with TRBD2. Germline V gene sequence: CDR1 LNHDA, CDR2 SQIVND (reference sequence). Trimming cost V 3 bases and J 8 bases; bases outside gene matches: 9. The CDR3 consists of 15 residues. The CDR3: CASSIVAGGSDEQFF. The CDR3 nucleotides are TGTGCCAGTAGTATCGTTGCGGGAGGAAGTGATGAGCAGTTCTTC. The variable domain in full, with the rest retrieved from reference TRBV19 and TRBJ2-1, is DGGITQSPKYLFRKEGQNVTLSCEQNLNHDAMYWYRQDPGQGLRLIYYSQIVNDFQKGDIAEGYSVSREKKESFPLTVTSAQKNPTAFYLCASSIVAGGSDEQFFGPGTRLTVL.

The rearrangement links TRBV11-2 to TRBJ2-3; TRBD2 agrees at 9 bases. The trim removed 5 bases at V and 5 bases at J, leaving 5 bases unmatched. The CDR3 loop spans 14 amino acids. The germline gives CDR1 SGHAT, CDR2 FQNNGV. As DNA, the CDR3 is TGTGCCAGCAGCGAACGGACTAGCGAAGATACGCAGTATTTT. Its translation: CASSERTSEDTQYF.

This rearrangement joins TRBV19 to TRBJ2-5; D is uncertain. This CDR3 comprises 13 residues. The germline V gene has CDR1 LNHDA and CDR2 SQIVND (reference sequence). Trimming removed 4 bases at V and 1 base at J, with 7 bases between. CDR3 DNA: TGTGCCAGTAGTAGGGCGCCCCAAGAGACCCAGTACTTC. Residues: CASSRAPQETQYF.

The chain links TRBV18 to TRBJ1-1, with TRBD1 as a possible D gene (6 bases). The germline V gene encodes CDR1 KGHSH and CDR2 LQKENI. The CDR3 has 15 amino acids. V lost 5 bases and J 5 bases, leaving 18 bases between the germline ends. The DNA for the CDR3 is TGTGCCAGCTCAGCTCGGACAGCCGGGGGGACTGAAGCTTTCTTT. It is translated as CASSARTAGGTEAFF.

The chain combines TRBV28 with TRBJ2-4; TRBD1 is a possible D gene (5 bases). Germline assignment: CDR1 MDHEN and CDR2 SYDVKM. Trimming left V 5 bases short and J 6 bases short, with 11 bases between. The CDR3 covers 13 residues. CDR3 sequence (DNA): TGTGCCAGCAGTCCAGGGATGGGAAACATTCAGTACTTC. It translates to CASSPGMGNIQYF.

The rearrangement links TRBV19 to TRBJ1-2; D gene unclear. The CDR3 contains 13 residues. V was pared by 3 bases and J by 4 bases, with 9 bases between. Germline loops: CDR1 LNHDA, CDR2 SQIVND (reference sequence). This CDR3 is CASSIHLSYGYTF. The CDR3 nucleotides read TGTGCCAGTAGTATCCACCTTAGCTATGGCTACACCTTC.

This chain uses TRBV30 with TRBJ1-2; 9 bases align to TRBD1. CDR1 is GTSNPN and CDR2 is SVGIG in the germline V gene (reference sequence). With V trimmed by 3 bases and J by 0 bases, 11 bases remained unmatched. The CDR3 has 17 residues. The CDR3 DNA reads TGTGCCTGGAGGGGGAGGCGACAGGGGGATACTAACTATGGCTACACCTTC. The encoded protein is CAWRGRRQGDTNYGYTF.

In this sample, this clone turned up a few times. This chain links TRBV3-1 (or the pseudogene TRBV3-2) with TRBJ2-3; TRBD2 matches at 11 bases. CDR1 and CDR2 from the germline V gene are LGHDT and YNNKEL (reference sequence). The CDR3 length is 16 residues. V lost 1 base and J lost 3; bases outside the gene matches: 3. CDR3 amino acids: CASSQVAGGTTDTQYF. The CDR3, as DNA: TGTGCCAGCAGCCAAGTAGCGGGAGGGACGACAGATACGCAGTATTTT.

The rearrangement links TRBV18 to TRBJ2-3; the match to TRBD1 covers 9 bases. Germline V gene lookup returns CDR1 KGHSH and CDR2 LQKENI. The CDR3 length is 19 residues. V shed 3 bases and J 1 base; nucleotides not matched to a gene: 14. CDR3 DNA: TGTGCCAGCTCACCTCTATCTCAGGTCCGGGACAGGGGCACAGATACGCAGTATTTT. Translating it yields CASSPLSQVRDRGTDTQYF.

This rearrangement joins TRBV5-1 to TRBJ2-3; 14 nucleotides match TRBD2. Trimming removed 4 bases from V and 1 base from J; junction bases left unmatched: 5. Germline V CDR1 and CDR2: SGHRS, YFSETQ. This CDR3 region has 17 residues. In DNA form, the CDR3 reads TGCGCCAGCAGCCCTAGGACTAGCGGGAGGCGCACAGATACGCAGTATTTT. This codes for CASSPRTSGRRTDTQYF.

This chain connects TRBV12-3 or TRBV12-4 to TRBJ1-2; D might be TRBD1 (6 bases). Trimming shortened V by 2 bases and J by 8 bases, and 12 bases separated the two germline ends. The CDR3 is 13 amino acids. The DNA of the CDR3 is TGTGCCAGCAGTTTAATTCAGGGGCGAGGCTACACCTTC. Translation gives CASSLIQGRGYTF.

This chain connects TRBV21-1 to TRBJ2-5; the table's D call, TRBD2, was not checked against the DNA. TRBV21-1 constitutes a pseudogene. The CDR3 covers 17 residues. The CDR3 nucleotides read TGTGCCAGCAGCAAAGCTGGGAGGGCCATACTCAAGGAGACCCAGTACTTC. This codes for CASSKAGRAILKETQYF.

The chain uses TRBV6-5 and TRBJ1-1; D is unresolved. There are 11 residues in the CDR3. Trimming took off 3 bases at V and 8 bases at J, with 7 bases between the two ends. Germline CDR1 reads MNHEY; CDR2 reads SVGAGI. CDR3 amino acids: CASSYTEEAFF. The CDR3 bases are TGTGCCAGCAGTTATACTGAGGAAGCTTTCTTT.